The 14 T cell receptor beta chains below were found in one sample sequenced in a study of T cell changes during pregnancy in multiple sclerosis. Sequenced by immunoSEQ multiplex PCR; TCRdb stores in-frame clones only, minus some. Of fewer than 90,000 clones detected, about 90% appear once; the ten largest clones hold around 0.9%. The starting material was peripheral blood, obtained in the second trimester of pregnancy. The source is a female donor with multiple sclerosis, enrolled in a pregnancy study.

V and J are TRBV7-9 and TRBJ2-4; D may be TRBD2 (6 bases). Trimming removed 3 bases at V and 9 bases at J, with 6 bases between. CDR1 SEHNR and CDR2 FQNEAQ come from the germline V gene (reference sequence). The CDR3 length is 11 residues. CDR3 amino acids: CASSFGGIQYF. DNA of the CDR3: TGTGCCAGCAGCTTCGGGGGCATTCAGTACTTC.

The gene calls are TRBV6-1 and TRBJ2-1, with a possible D match to TRBD2 (5 bases). With 8 bases removed from V and 8 bases from J, the gap between germline ends came to 13 bases. Per the germline V gene, CDR1 is MNHNS and CDR2 is SASEGT. The CDR3 has 12 residues. CDR3 in amino acids: CASGLGAYEQFF. The CDR3, as DNA: TGTGCCAGCGGCCTGGGAGCCTATGAGCAGTTCTTC.

This chain links TRBV7-3 with TRBJ1-1; 7 bases line up with TRBD1. V lost 5 bases, J lost 4 bases, and 4 bases stayed unmatched. Germline CDR1 SGHTA, CDR2 FQGTGA. The CDR3 runs 13 residues. Here the CDR3 DNA reads TGTGCCAGCAGCATCGGGACAGCCACTGAAGCTTTCTTT. Amino acid sequence: CASSIGTATEAFF.

The chain couples TRBV11-3 to TRBJ1-1; D perhaps matches TRBD1 (5 bases). CDR3 size: 15 residues. The germline V gene has CDR1 SGHNT and CDR2 YENEEA. V shed 5 bases and J shed 1 base, with 14 bases lying between them. The DNA of the CDR3 is TGTGCCAGCAGCGCCTCAACAGGCAGGAACACTGAAGCTTTCTTT. This gives the protein CASSASTGRNTEAFF.

The rearrangement links TRBV7-9 to TRBJ1-1; D gene unclear. There are 15 residues in the CDR3. Germline values: CDR1 SEHNR, CDR2 FQNEAQ (reference sequence). V dropped 10 bases and J dropped 3 bases, with 21 bases sitting between them. The CDR3 protein is CATLRSPLGDTEAFF. The DNA of the CDR3 is TGTGCCACCCTAAGGAGCCCCCTGGGAGACACTGAAGCTTTCTTT. Full variable domain (remainder filled in from reference TRBV7-9 and TRBJ1-1): DTGVSQNPRHKITKRGQNVTFRCDPISEHNRLYWYRQTLGQGPEFLTYFQNEAQLEKSRLLSDRFSAERPKGSFSTLEIQRTEQGDSAMYLCATLRSPLGDTEAFFGQGTRLTVV.

The chain carries TRBV7-3 and TRBJ1-1; D is ambiguous. The CDR3 extends over 14 amino acids. The germline V and J ends were trimmed by 5 bases and 3 bases, with 13 bases remaining between them. The germline V gene has CDR1 SGHTA and CDR2 FQGTGA. The CDR3 sequence is CASSRDPGDTEAFF. CDR3 in DNA: TGTGCCAGCAGCCGCGATCCGGGAGACACTGAAGCTTTCTTT.

This rearrangement joins TRBV25-1 to TRBJ1-4, with 8 bases lining up with TRBD1. Germline assignment: CDR1 MGHDK and CDR2 SYGVNS. J lost 5 bases, V lost 5 bases, and 7 bases had no gene match. The CDR3 contains 15 residues. The CDR3 spells CASSTLDRANEKLFF. The CDR3 DNA follows: TGTGCCAGCAGTACACTGGACAGGGCAAATGAAAAACTGTTTTTT.

The rearrangement links TRBV2 to TRBJ2-3; TRBD2 matches 11 bases. CDR3 length equals 15 residues. The V gene's germline CDR1 is SNHLY and CDR2 FYNNEI. V shed 5 bases, J shed 10 bases, and the junction held 11 bases outside the gene matches. For the CDR3, the DNA is TGTGCCAGCAGTTTAGCGGGGGGGCTTGGTTCGTCGCAGTATTTT. Its translation is CASSLAGGLGSSQYF.

The gene calls are TRBV5-6 and TRBJ1-5; D might be TRBD1 (6 bases). V lost 4 bases to trimming and J lost 4 bases, with 15 bases between them. The CDR3 length is 15 residues. Germline V gene data show CDR1 as SGHDT and CDR2 as YYEEEE. CDR3 residues: CASSKLDRYNQPQHF. DNA of the CDR3: TGTGCCAGCAGCAAACTTGACAGGTATAATCAGCCCCAGCATTTT.

V gene TRBV27 combines with J gene TRBJ1-2; 10 bases match TRBD1. CDR3 length: 14 amino acids. Germline V gives CDR1 MNHEY, CDR2 SMNVEV (reference sequence). V was pared by 4 bases and J by 8 bases, with 7 bases of the junction left unmatched. In DNA form, the CDR3 reads TGTGCCAGCAGTTCGCCGGGACAGGGGTGGGGCTACACCTTC. Encoded protein: CASSSPGQGWGYTF.

The chain links TRBV6-1 to TRBJ2-5; 8 bases are a match to TRBD2. The length of the CDR3 is 15 residues. V lost 0 bases and J lost 10; bases outside the gene matches: 10. CDR1 and CDR2 (germline): MNHNS, SASEGT. CDR3 residues: CASSEALAGRRDQYF. CDR3 bases: TGTGCCAGCAGTGAAGCTCTAGCGGGTCGGCGGGACCAGTACTTC.

This sequence joins TRBV30 and TRBJ1-5; tentative D call: TRBD1 (5 bases). CDR3 size: 13 residues. The germline V and J ends were trimmed by 3 bases and 5 bases, with 11 bases remaining between them. CDR1 GTSNPN and CDR2 SVGIG come from the germline V gene (reference sequence). The CDR3 reads CAWSPGGDQPQHF. The CDR3 DNA follows: TGTGCCTGGAGCCCCGGGGGGGATCAGCCCCAGCATTTT.

The chain joins TRBV15 to TRBJ1-1, with a tentative D call TRBD1 (5 bases). Deletions cut 0 bases from V and 6 bases from J, with 14 bases between. This CDR3 comprises 15 residues. Germline V lookup: CDR1 LNHNV, CDR2 YYDKDF (reference sequence). The CDR3 region has the DNA TGTGCCACCAGCAGAGATCCGGGGGGATTGGCTGAAGCTTTCTTT. Residues: CATSRDPGGLAEAFF.

The chain has TRBV20-1 and TRBJ1-2, with D maybe TRBD1 (6 bases). V lost 6 bases, J lost 7 bases, and 12 bases lay in between. The germline CDR1 and CDR2 sequences are DFQATT and SNEGSKA (reference sequence). This CDR3 is built from 11 residues. The CDR3 sequence: CSAGQFAGYTF. CDR3 coding DNA: TGCAGTGCCGGACAGTTCGCTGGCTACACCTTC.